This is a list of T cell receptor beta chains from one sample in a study of regulatory T cells in long-lasting Graves disease. From the multiplex PCR reads, TCRdb called clonotypes with MiXCR, one entry per CDR3 protein. The sample contains some 600,000 distinct CDR3 sequences, 15% to 20% of which appear only once. In addition, the sample was reused for a study of T cells in Graves' hyperthyroidism and ophthalmopathy.

This material consisted of peripheral blood mononuclear cells (PBMCs), taken at new diagnosis, from a patient treated with antithyroid drugs. The receptors come from a man aged 18 to 30 with Graves disease. Both conserved end residues are part of each CDR3. Each record gives: clone size, J gene, D gene, V gene, CDR3 protein, CDR3 DNA. The D gene is left open where the match is weak. The listing skips clone size in some rows; elsewhere it reads once, few, many or a size class.

size: few; J: TRBJ2-5; D: -; V: TRBV5-1; CDR3: CASSAAGTAQETQYF; DNA: TGCGCCAGCAGCGCCGCCGGGACTGCACAAGAGACCCAGTACTTC
size: -; J: TRBJ2-1; D: TRBD2; V: TRBV11-3; CDR3: CASSAGGRASYNEQFF; DNA: TGTGCCAGCAGCGCAGGCGGGAGGGCCTCCTACAATGAGCAGTTCTTC
size: -; J: TRBJ2-3; D: -; V: TRBV9; CDR3: CASSVGFGTGLLDTQYF; DNA: TGTGCCAGCAGCGTGGGTTTTGGGACCGGCCTCTTGGATACGCAGTATTTT
size: -; J: TRBJ2-1; D: TRBD1; V: TRBV25-1; CDR3: CASSDLDRDSYNEQFF; DNA: TGTGCCAGCAGTGACCTGGACAGGGACTCCTACAATGAGCAGTTCTTC
size: few; J: TRBJ2-7; D: -; V: TRBV27; CDR3: CASSLSRTLGMKEQYF; DNA: TGTGCCAGCAGTTTATCGAGGACTCTGGGGATGAAGGAACAGTACTTC
size: -; J: TRBJ2-1; D: -; V: TRBV20-1; CDR3: CSADRKGSEQFF; DNA: TGCAGTGCTGACCGCAAGGGCTCTGAGCAGTTCTTC
size: -; J: TRBJ2-7; D: -; V: TRBV6-2/TRBV6-3; CDR3: CASSPTRRFEQYF; DNA: TGTGCCAGCAGCCCCACTCGACGATTCGAGCAGTACTTC
size: -; J: TRBJ2-5; D: -; V: TRBV4-2; CDR3: CASSQAQHRRETQYF; DNA: TGTGCCAGCAGCCAAGCCCAACACCGAAGGGAGACCCAGTACTTC
size: many; J: TRBJ2-1; D: -; V: TRBV7-2; CDR3: CASSLDNYNEQFF; DNA: TGTGCCAGCAGCTTAGACAACTACAATGAGCAGTTCTTC
size: -; J: TRBJ2-7; D: TRBD1; V: TRBV7-9; CDR3: CASSFPGTGAYLSYEQYF; DNA: TGTGCCAGCAGCTTCCCCGGGACAGGGGCCTACCTTTCCTACGAGCAGTACTTC
size: many; J: TRBJ2-3; D: TRBD2; V: TRBV12-5; CDR3: CASGLGTSGRNTQYF; DNA: TGTGCTAGTGGTTTGGGGACTAGCGGGAGGAATACGCAGTATTTT
size: few; J: TRBJ2-1; D: -; V: TRBV20-1; CDR3: CSAPTPDASSYNEQFF; DNA: TGCAGTGCTCCGACCCCAGACGCAAGCTCCTACAATGAGCAGTTCTTC
size: -; J: TRBJ1-6; D: -; V: TRBV11-2; CDR3: CASSLAGSRVNSPLHF; DNA: TGTGCCAGCAGCTTAGCTGGGTCTCGTGTGAATTCACCCCTCCACTTT
size: many; J: TRBJ2-5; D: -; V: TRBV7-9; CDR3: CASSDVEETQYF; DNA: TGTGCCAGCAGCGACGTCGAAGAGACCCAGTACTTC
size: -; J: TRBJ2-1; D: TRBD1; V: TRBV6-2/TRBV6-3; CDR3: CASTSSWGTGGNEQFF; DNA: TGTGCCAGCACCTCATCGTGGGGGACAGGGGGAAATGAGCAGTTCTTC
size: few; J: TRBJ2-5; D: TRBD2; V: TRBV5-5; CDR3: CASSRLSGGETQYF; DNA: TGTGCCAGCAGCCGCCTTAGCGGGGGAGAGACCCAGTACTTC
size: -; J: TRBJ2-3; D: TRBD2; V: TRBV4-3; CDR3: CASSQRLARPDTQYF; DNA: TGCGCCAGCAGCCAAAGACTAGCGAGACCAGATACGCAGTATTTT
size: many; J: TRBJ2-7; D: -; V: TRBV20-1; CDR3: CSAKQALSYEQYF; DNA: TGCAGTGCTAAGCAGGCCCTCTCCTACGAGCAGTACTTC
size: many; J: TRBJ2-7; D: TRBD2; V: TRBV10-3; CDR3: CAIGREGDEQYF; DNA: TGTGCCATCGGGCGGGAGGGGGACGAGCAGTACTTC